Following are 25 T cell receptor beta chains from one sample sequenced in a study of T-cell reconstitution after alpha-beta-depleted transplantation in children listed by TCRdb under 2016. This sample's treatment or condition label indicates: allogeneic hematopoietic cell transplantation with graft depleted of TCRalphabeta T cells and CD19 B cells. The receptor library was made with PCR. For sequencing, an Illumina HiSeq 2500 was employed. TCR library preparation used molecular barcoding, with unique molecular identifiers applied to normalize quantification of the TCRbeta repertoire. Using fastp trimming at Q25 and MiXCR clonotype assembly, TCRdb reanalyzed the public sequencing data and kept in-frame beta chains. Duplicate CDR3 protein sequences are folded into a single record with the most common DNA and genes. The sample table holds about 640,000 distinct CDR3 sequences, of which 10% to 15% were seen once. Of the sample, around 2.2% falls within the top ten clones.

Sample: PBMCs, mostly from graft donor cells, taken 360 days after TCRalphabeta/CD19-depleted stem cell transplant. The receptors derive from a male patient between 10 and 17 years old who had a stem cell transplant for acute myeloid leukemia, so the T cells may come from the graft donor.

About this clonotype itself: A read error may produce the germline difference seen at one junction end. The rearrangement uses TRBV7-7 and TRBJ2-2, with D perhaps assigned TRBD1 or TRBD2 (5 bases each). This CDR3 has 15 amino acids. In germline, CDR1 is SSHAT, CDR2 FNYEAQ (reference sequence). CDR3 amino acids: CASSSGAPNTGELFF. The CDR3, as DNA: TGTGCTAGCAGTTCCGGGGCCCCGAACACCGGGGAGCTGTTTTTT.

CDR3 loop: CATSDPGQGPRSSYEQYF. CDR3 nucleotides: TGTGCCACCAGTGATCCGGGACAGGGCCCTAGGAGCTCCTACGAGCAGTACTTC. The V and J genes are TRBV24-1 and TRBJ2-7, with 9 bases matching TRBD1. Germline-derived CDR1 and CDR2 are KGHDR and SFDVKD. J was trimmed by 0 bases and V by 3 bases; bases with no gene match: 11. The CDR3 consists of 18 residues.

The chain carries TRBV5-1 and TRBJ1-5, with a possible D match to TRBD1 (5 bases). CDR1 and CDR2 from the germline V gene are SGHRS and YFSETQ. The V and J ends lost 5 bases and 2 bases respectively, with 17 bases between them. The CDR3 covers 16 residues. The CDR3 reads CASSLGPETGNQPQHF. CDR3 in DNA: TGCGCCAGCAGTCTCGGTCCCGAGACAGGCAATCAGCCCCAGCATTTT.

The chain recombines TRBV20-1 with TRBJ2-3; 8 nucleotides match TRBD2. Per the germline V gene, CDR1 is DFQATT and CDR2 is SNEGSKA (reference sequence). The CDR3 length is 13 residues. V shed 6 bases and J 2 bases; nucleotides not matched to a gene: 4. The CDR3: CSATLAATDTQYF. The CDR3 DNA is TGCAGTGCCACACTAGCGGCCACAGATACGCAGTATTTT.

This clonotype was observed a few times. The chain carries TRBV7-2 and TRBJ2-7; 12 bases are a match to TRBD2. The junction had 8 bases not matched to a gene; V was cut back by 5 bases and J by 9 bases. The length of the CDR3 is 14 residues. The V gene's germline CDR1 is SGHTA and CDR2 FQGNSA. In DNA form, the CDR3 reads TGTGCCAGCAGCGGATCTAGCGGGAGGGCTGGGCAGTACTTC. Translation: CASSGSSGRAGQYF.

This clonotype appeared a few times. The rearrangement links TRBV20-1 to TRBJ2-2; D is uncertain. Trimming cost V 1 base and J 6 bases, with 9 bases left between them. This CDR3 spans 13 amino acids. Germline values: CDR1 DFQATT, CDR2 SNEGSKA (reference sequence). In DNA form, the CDR3 reads TGCAGTGCTAGAGCGGTTACCGCCGGGGAGCTGTTTTTT. It translates to CSARAVTAGELFF.

The gene calls are TRBV27 and TRBJ2-7; 12 bases align to TRBD2. This CDR3 is built from 17 residues. Germline CDR1 and CDR2: MNHEY and SMNVEV (reference sequence). V shed 4 bases, J shed 5 bases, and the junction held 12 bases outside the gene matches. The CDR3 protein is CASSSLLTSGRGHEQYF. The CDR3 DNA sequence: TGTGCCAGCAGTTCCCTACTGACTAGCGGGAGAGGCCACGAGCAGTACTTC.

This clonotype was observed a few times. This sequence joins TRBV5-4 and TRBJ1-2; D is undetermined. The V end was cut by 5 bases, the J end by 3 bases, with 11 bases between. The CDR3 length is 13 residues. From germline, CDR1 is SGHNT and CDR2 YYREEE (reference sequence). CDR3 in amino acids: CASSTEQHYGYTF. The CDR3 nucleotides read TGTGCCAGCAGTACGGAACAGCACTATGGCTACACCTTC.

The chain couples TRBV20-1 to TRBJ1-5, with unresolved D. CDR1 is DFQATT, CDR2 SNEGSKA, per germline (reference sequence). Trimming took 6 bases from V and 4 from J, leaving 13 bases between them. The CDR3 has 13 amino acids. The CDR3, as DNA: TGCAGTGCCCCGACGGGCGGGAATCAGCCCCAGCATTTT. Its translation is CSAPTGGNQPQHF.

In its sample, this clonotype was seen many times. This chain connects TRBV29-1 to TRBJ2-3; possible D gene TRBD1, 6 bases. Germline-derived CDR1 and CDR2 are SQVTM and ANQGSEA. V was cut by 7 bases and J by 0 bases, with 11 bases left in between. This CDR3 is built from 13 residues. CDR3 DNA sequence: TGCAGCGCCTACAGGGTTAGCACAGATACGCAGTATTTT. Translated: CSAYRVSTDTQYF.

In the case of this clonotype: A much larger clone lies a single base off, so this may be a read error. This chain joins TRBV15 and TRBJ2-1; weak D call: TRBD1 (6 bases). Germline values: CDR1 LNHNV, CDR2 YYDKDF (reference sequence). The CDR3 runs 12 residues. Here the CDR3 DNA reads TGTGCCAGCAGCATACAGGGTAATGAGCAGTTCTTC. It yields the protein CASSIQGNEQFF.

The chain uses TRBV6-5 and TRBJ2-2, with 12 bases that match TRBD2. Unmatched junction bases numbered 6, after V lost 2 bases and J lost 2 bases. The length of the CDR3 is 18 residues. Germline CDR1 MNHEY, CDR2 SVGAGI. CDR3 sequence reads: CASSYPRTSGDNTGELFF. CDR3 DNA: TGTGCCAGCAGTTACCCTCGGACTAGCGGGGATAACACCGGGGAGCTGTTTTTT.

This clonotype has a handful of counts. The genes are TRBV5-6 and TRBJ1-5, with D maybe TRBD1 (5 bases). The CDR3 loop spans 16 amino acids. V lost 4 bases, J lost 0 bases, and 14 bases lay in between. Germline lookup yields CDR1 SGHDT and CDR2 YYEEEE. The DNA of the CDR3 is TGTGCCAGCAGCCGACTGGACCAGGGTAGCAATCAGCCCCAGCATTTT. Translation gives CASSRLDQGSNQPQHF.

J is TRBJ2-5 and V is TRBV28; TRBD2 might be the D (6 bases). Germline V gene lookup returns CDR1 MDHEN and CDR2 SYDVKM. This CDR3 is 14 amino acids long. With 7 bases removed from V and 4 bases from J, the gap between germline ends came to 16 bases. The chain's CDR3 is CASIIGGPVETQYF. The DNA of the CDR3 is TGTGCCAGCATTATTGGAGGGCCGGTAGAGACCCAGTACTTC.

This clonotype was detected a few times. The chain is built from TRBV20-1 and TRBJ2-7, with D unclear. CDR1 is DFQATT, CDR2 SNEGSKA, per germline (reference sequence). Trimming took off 6 bases at V and 7 bases at J, with 19 bases between the two ends. This CDR3 spans 13 amino acids. The CDR3 bases are TGCAGTGCCACAAGGGCGAGGTCCGGGGAGCAGTACTTC. It translates to CSATRARSGEQYF.

The CDR3 here is CASSLKLWGADTQYF. DNA for the CDR3: TGTGCCAGCAGTTTGAAACTATGGGGCGCAGATACGCAGTATTTT. The rearrangement links TRBV12-3 or TRBV12-4 to TRBJ2-3, with D perhaps matching TRBD1 (5 bases). CDR3 length equals 15 residues. With 3 bases removed from V and 4 bases from J, the gap between germline ends came to 14 bases.

In the case of this clonotype: A much larger clonotype is one base distant, so this may be a read error. J is TRBJ2-1 and V is TRBV6-2 or TRBV6-3; TRBD2 agrees at 7 bases. The V and J ends lost 7 bases and 7 bases, in that order; junction bases with no gene match: 19. Germline lookup yields CDR1 MNHEY and CDR2 SVGEGT. The CDR3 contains 17 residues. CDR3 sequence (DNA): TGTGCCAGCAAAGCAAATACCGGGACTATCGGATGGAATGAGCAGTTCTTC. This sequence encodes CASKANTGTIGWNEQFF.

This clonotype was found many times. CDR3 in DNA: TGCAGCGCCATACTAGGGAGCAATCAGCCCCAGCATTTT. Translating it yields CSAILGSNQPQHF. The J gene is TRBJ1-5, the V gene TRBV29-1; D gene uncertain. V lost 7 bases to trimming and J lost 1 base, with 11 bases between them. This CDR3 spans 13 amino acids. Germline V gives CDR1 SQVTM, CDR2 ANQGSEA.

This clonotype was counted ten times or more. The CDR3 nucleotides are TGTGCCACCAGTGATGGTAGAGGGAGCGAGCAGTTCTTC. This translates into CATSDGRGSEQFF. The chain joins TRBV24-1 to TRBJ2-1; tentative D call: TRBD2 (5 bases). The V end lost 3 bases, the J end lost 10 bases, and 12 bases lay between the germline ends. Germline assignment: CDR1 KGHDR and CDR2 SFDVKD. CDR3 length: 13 amino acids.

The V gene is TRBV2, the J gene TRBJ2-5; 7 nucleotides match TRBD2. V dropped 5 bases and J dropped 4; count of bases not matched to a gene: 16. The CDR3 length is 17 residues. The V gene's germline CDR1 is SNHLY and CDR2 FYNNEI. The CDR3 DNA reads TGTGCCAGCAGTTTCGTTTTGTCGGGCGGGAGAAGAGAGACCCAGTACTTC. Translated, it gives CASSFVLSGGRRETQYF. Full variable domain (remainder filled in from reference TRBV2 and TRBJ2-5): EPEVTQTPSHQVTQMGQEVILRCVPISNHLYFYWYRQILGQKVEFLVSFYNNEISEKSEIFDDQFSVERPDGSNFTLKIRSTKLEDSAMYFCASSFVLSGGRRETQYFGPGTRLLVL.

This clonotype came up a few times. The genes are TRBV29-1 and TRBJ2-7; 7 bases fit TRBD1. Germline trimming cut 7 bases from V and 0 bases from J; bases unmatched to any gene: 6. The CDR3 has 13 residues. CDR1 is SQVTM, CDR2 ANQGSEA, per germline. The CDR3 protein is CSAGTADSYEQYF. The CDR3 DNA is TGCAGCGCCGGGACAGCCGACTCCTACGAGCAGTACTTC.

The chain employs TRBV12-3 or TRBV12-4 and TRBJ2-1, with 8 bases matching TRBD2. CDR3 length: 18 amino acids. After removal of 1 base from V and 0 bases from J, the junction contained 8 bases not matched to a gene. This CDR3 reads CASSLDRTSSSSYNEQFF. The DNA for the CDR3 is TGTGCCAGCAGTTTAGATCGGACTAGCTCAAGCTCCTACAATGAGCAGTTCTTC.

In this sample, this clonotype turned up many times. This chain joins TRBV29-1 and TRBJ2-1, with a possible D match to TRBD2 (6 bases). The CDR3 totals 13 residues. Germline values: CDR1 SQVTM, CDR2 ANQGSEA. Trimming removed 7 bases at V and 10 bases at J, with 20 bases between. The CDR3 DNA reads as TGCAGCGCCCCCGGGACTGAGGTATGGGAGCAGTTCTTC. Its protein product is CSAPGTEVWEQFF.

This clonotype was detected only a few times. The V gene is TRBV27, the J gene TRBJ2-2; TRBD2 is a possible D gene (5 bases). The CDR3 consists of 14 residues. V gave up 3 bases and J gave up 5 bases, with 10 bases separating them. Germline V gene data show CDR1 as MNHEY and CDR2 as SMNVEV (reference sequence). CDR3: CASSFPPGTGELFF. CDR3 sequence (DNA): TGTGCCAGCAGTTTTCCTCCGGGGACCGGGGAGCTGTTTTTT.

This clonotype showed up many times. This sequence joins TRBV14 and TRBJ2-1; TRBD1 aligns across 10 bases. The J segment lost 4 bases and the V segment lost 4 bases, leaving 13 bases of the junction unmatched. Germline CDR1 reads SGHDN; CDR2 reads FVKESK. There are 18 residues in the CDR3. The CDR3 DNA is TGTGCCAGCAGCCGGGACAGGGGAGTAAACCCCTTTTACAATGAGCAGTTCTTC. As protein: CASSRDRGVNPFYNEQFF.